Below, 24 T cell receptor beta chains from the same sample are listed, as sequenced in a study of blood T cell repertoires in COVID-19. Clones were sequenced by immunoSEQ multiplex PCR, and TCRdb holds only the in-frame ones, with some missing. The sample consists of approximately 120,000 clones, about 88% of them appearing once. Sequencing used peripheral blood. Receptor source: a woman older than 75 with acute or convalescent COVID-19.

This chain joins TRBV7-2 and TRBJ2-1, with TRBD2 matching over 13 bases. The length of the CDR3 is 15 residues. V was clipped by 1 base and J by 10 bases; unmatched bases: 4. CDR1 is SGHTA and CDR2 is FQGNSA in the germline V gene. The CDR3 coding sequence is TGTGCCAGCAGCTTAGGACTAGCGGGGGGCCAGGAGCAGTTCTTC. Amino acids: CASSLGLAGGQEQFF.

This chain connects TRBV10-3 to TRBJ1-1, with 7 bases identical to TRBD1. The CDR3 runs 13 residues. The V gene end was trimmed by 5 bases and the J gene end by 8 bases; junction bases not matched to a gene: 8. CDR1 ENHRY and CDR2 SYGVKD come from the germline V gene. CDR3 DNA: TGTGCCATCAGTCTGACAGGGCAGCAGGAAGCTTTCTTT. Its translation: CAISLTGQQEAFF.

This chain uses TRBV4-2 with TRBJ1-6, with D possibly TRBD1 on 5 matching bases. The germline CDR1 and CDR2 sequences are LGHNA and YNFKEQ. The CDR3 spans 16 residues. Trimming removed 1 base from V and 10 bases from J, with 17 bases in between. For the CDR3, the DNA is TGTGCCAGCAGCCAAGCTGGGGGGATGGGGGGGTCACCCCTCCACTTT. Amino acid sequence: CASSQAGGMGGSPLHF.

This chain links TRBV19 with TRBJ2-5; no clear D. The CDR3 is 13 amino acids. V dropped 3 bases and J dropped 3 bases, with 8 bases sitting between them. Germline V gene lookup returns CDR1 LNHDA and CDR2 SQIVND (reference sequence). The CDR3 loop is CASSILGKETQYF. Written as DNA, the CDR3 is TGTGCCAGTAGTATTCTGGGCAAAGAGACCCAGTACTTC.

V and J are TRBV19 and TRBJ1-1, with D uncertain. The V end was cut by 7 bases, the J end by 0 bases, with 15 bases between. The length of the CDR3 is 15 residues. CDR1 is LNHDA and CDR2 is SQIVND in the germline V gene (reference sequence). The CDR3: CASNPPAGMNTEAFF. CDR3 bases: TGTGCCAGTAACCCACCCGCGGGGATGAACACTGAAGCTTTCTTT.

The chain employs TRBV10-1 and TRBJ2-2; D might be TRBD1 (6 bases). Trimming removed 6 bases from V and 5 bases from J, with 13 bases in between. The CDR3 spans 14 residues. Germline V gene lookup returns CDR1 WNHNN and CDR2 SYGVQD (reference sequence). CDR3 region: CASRPGHGTGELFF. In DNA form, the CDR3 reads TGCGCCAGCAGACCGGGACATGGTACCGGGGAGCTGTTTTTT.

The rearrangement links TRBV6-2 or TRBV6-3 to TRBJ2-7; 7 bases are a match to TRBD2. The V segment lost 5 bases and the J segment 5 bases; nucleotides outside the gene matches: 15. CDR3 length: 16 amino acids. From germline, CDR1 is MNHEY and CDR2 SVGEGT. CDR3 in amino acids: CASSRPNSGLEHEQYF. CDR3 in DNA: TGTGCCAGCAGTCGCCCGAATAGCGGGCTAGAGCACGAGCAGTACTTC.

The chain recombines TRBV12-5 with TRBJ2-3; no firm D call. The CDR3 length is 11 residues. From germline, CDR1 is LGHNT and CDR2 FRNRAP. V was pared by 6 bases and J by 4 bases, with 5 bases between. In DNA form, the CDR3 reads TGTGCTAGTGGGGCGGCAGATACGCAGTATTTT. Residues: CASGAADTQYF. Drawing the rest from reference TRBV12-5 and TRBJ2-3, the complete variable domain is DARVTQTPRHKVTEMGQEVTMRCQPILGHNTVFWYRQTMMQGLELLAYFRNRAPLDDSGMPKDRFSAEMPDATLATLKIQPSEPRDSAVYFCASGAADTQYFGPGTRLTVL.

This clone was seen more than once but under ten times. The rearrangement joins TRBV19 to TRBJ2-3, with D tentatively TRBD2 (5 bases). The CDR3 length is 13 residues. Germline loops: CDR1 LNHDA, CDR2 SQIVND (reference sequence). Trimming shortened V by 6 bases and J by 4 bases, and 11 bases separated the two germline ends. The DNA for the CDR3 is TGTGCCAGTAGCACGGTAGCGTCAGATACGCAGTATTTT. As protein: CASSTVASDTQYF.

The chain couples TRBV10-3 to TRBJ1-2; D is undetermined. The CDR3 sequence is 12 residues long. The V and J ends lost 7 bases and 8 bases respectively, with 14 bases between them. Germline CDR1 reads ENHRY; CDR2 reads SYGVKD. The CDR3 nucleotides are TGTGCCATCAATTCGGGATCTGGCGGCTACACCTTC. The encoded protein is CAINSGSGGYTF.

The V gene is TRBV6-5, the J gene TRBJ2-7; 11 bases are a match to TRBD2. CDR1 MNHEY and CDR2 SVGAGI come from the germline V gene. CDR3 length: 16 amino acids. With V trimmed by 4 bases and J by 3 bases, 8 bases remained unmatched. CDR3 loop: CASSSSSGGNLYEQYF. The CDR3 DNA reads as TGTGCCAGCAGTTCGTCTAGCGGGGGGAACCTCTACGAGCAGTACTTC.

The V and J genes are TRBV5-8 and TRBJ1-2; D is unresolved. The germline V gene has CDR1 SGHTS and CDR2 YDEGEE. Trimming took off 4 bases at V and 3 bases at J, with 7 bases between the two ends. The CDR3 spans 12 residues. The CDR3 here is CASSPGYYGYTF. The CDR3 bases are TGTGCCAGCAGCCCGGGGTACTATGGCTACACCTTC.

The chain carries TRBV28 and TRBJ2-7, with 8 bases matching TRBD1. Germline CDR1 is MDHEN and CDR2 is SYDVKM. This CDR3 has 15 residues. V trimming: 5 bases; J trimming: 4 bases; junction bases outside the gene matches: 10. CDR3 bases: TGTGCCAGCAGTGCCGCCGGGACAGGACTTTACGAGCAGTACTTC. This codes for CASSAAGTGLYEQYF. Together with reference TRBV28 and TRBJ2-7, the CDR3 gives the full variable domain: DVKVTQSSRYLVKRTGEKVFLECVQDMDHENMFWYRQDPGLGLRLIYFSYDVKMKEKGDIPEGYSVSREKKERFSLILESASTNQTSMYLCASSAAGTGLYEQYFGPGTRLTVT.

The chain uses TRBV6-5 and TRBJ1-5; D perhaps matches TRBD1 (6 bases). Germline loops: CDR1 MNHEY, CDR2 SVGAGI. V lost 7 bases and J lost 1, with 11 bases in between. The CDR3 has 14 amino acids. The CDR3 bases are TGTGCCAGCAAACAGGGATTGAGCAATCAGCCCCAGCATTTT. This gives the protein CASKQGLSNQPQHF.

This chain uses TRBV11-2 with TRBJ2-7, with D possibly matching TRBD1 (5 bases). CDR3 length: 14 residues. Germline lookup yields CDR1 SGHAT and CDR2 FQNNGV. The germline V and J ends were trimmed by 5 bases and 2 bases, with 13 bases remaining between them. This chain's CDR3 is CASSPQGAPYEQYF. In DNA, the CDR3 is TGTGCCAGCAGCCCCCAAGGGGCCCCCTACGAGCAGTACTTC.

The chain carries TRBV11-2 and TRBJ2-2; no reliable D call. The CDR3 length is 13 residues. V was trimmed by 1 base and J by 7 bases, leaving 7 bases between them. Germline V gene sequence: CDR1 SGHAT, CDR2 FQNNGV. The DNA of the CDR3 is TGTGCCAGCAGCTTAGTCGTGCGCGGGGAGCTGTTTTTT. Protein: CASSLVVRGELFF.

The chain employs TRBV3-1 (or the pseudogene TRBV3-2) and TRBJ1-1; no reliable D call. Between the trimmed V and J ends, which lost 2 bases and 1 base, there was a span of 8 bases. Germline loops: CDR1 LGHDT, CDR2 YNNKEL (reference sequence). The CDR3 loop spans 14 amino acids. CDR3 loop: CASSQLGGNTEAFF. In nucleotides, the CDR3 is TGTGCCAGCAGCCAATTAGGAGGGAACACTGAAGCTTTCTTT.

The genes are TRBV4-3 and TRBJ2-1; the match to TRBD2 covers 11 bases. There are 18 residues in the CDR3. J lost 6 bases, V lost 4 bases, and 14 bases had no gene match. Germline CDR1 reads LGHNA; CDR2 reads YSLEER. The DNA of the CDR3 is TGCGCCAGCAGCCCCGGGGCCGTTAGTAGCGGGGGGGCCAATGAGCAGTTCTTC. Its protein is CASSPGAVSSGGANEQFF.

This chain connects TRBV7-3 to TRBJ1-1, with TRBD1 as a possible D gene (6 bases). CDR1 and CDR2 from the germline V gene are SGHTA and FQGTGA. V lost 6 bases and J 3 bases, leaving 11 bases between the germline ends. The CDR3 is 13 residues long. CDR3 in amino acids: CASSYTGYTEAFF. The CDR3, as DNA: TGTGCCAGCAGTTATACAGGGTACACTGAAGCTTTCTTT.

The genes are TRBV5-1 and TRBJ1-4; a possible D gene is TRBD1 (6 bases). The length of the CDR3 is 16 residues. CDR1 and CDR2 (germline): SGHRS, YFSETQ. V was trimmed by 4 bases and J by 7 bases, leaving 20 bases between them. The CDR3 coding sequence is TGCGCCAGCAGCCTAGGACCCAGGGGAAAAGGTGAAAAACTGTTTTTT. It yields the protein CASSLGPRGKGEKLFF.

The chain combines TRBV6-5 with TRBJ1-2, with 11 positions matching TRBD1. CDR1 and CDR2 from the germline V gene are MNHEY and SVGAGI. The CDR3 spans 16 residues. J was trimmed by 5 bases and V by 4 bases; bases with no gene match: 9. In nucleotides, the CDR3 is TGTGCCAGCAGTTTGCCGGCCGGACAGGGGGCGTATGGCTACACCTTC. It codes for CASSLPAGQGAYGYTF.

The CDR3 loop is CASSLGDTNTGELFF. The CDR3 DNA is TGTGCCAGCAGCCTTGGGGACACCAACACCGGGGAGCTGTTTTTT. The V call is TRBV7-8, the J call TRBJ2-2; the D gene is possibly TRBD1 (6 bases). V was pared by 5 bases and J by 2 bases, with 12 bases between. Germline V lookup: CDR1 SGHVS, CDR2 FQNEAQ. CDR3 size: 15 residues.

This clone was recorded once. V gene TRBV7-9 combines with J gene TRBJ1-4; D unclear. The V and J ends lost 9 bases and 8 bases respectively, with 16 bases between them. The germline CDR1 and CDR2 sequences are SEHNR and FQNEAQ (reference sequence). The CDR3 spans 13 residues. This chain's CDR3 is CASQTGASEKLFF. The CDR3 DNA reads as TGTGCCAGTCAAACCGGTGCAAGCGAAAAACTGTTTTTT.

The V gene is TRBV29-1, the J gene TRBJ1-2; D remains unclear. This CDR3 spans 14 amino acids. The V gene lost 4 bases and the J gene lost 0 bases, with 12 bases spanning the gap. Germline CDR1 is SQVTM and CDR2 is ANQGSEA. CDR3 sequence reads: CSVAFLSANYGYTF. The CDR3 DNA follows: TGCAGCGTTGCTTTCCTCTCAGCTAACTATGGCTACACCTTC.